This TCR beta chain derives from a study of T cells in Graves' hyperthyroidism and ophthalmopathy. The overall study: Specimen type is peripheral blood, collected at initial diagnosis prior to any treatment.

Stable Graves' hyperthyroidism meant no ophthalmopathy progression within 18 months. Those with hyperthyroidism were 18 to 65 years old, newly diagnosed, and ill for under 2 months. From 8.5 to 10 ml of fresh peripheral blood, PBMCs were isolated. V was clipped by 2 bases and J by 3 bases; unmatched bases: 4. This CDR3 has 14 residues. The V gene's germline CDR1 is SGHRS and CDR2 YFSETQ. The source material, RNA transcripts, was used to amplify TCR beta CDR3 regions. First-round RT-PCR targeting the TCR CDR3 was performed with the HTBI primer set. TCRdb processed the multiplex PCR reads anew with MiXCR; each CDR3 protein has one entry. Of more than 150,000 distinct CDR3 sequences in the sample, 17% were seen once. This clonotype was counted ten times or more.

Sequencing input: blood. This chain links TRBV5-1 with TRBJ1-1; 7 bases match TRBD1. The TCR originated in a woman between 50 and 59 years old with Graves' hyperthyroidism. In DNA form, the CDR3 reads TGCGCCAGCAGCTTACAGGGGTGGGACACTGAAGCTTTCTTT. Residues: CASSLQGWDTEAFF.